The TCR beta chain described here comes from a study of blood T cell repertoires in COVID-19. Study members were between about 18 and 89 years old and lived in 24 US regions. Germline V gene data show CDR1 as LGHNA and CDR2 as YSLEER. The CDR3 consists of 14 residues. Trimming pared 5 bases from V and 5 bases from J, leaving 16 bases between. Sequencing used immunoSEQ multiplex PCR; TCRdb keeps in-frame clones, though not all of them. The table has 330,000 or so clones, about 92% seen once. The receptor was derived from a woman in her 30s who had recovered from COVID-19. The sequenced sample consisted of PBMCs or T cells enriched from blood (not recorded which). The chain recombines TRBV4-3 with TRBJ2-7, with D possibly TRBD1 on 5 matching bases. CDR3 in DNA: TGCGCCAGCAGCGGACCGGCAGGGTTGGACGAGCAGTACTTC. It translates to CASSGPAGLDEQYF.